This TCR beta chain was recovered during a study of cytomegalovirus exposure and HLA in healthy donors. Study-wide results and limits: Earlier analysis found most TCR beta V segments productive about 87% or about 30% of the time.

Details on this clone: Its antigen is unknown.

Use of 60 Vbeta and 13 Jbeta primers characterized the PCR. Sequencing was performed with immunoSEQ multiplex PCR; in TCRdb, only in-frame clones are kept and a portion is missing. The repertoire holds some 110,000 clones, 55% to 70% seen once, with around 2.2% in the top ten. V lost 5 bases and J lost 3, with 16 bases in between. The CDR3 runs to 16 residues. Germline values: CDR1 MNHNY, CDR2 SVGAGI (reference sequence). Sample: PBMCs. The rearrangement uses TRBV6-6 and TRBJ1-4, with D tentatively TRBD1 (6 bases). This receptor was obtained from a woman aged 25 to 39 in good health and CMV-seronegative. DNA for the CDR3: TGTGCCAGCAGTATGCTCCAGGGGATGCCTAATGAAAAACTGTTTTTT. The encoded protein is CASSMLQGMPNEKLFF.